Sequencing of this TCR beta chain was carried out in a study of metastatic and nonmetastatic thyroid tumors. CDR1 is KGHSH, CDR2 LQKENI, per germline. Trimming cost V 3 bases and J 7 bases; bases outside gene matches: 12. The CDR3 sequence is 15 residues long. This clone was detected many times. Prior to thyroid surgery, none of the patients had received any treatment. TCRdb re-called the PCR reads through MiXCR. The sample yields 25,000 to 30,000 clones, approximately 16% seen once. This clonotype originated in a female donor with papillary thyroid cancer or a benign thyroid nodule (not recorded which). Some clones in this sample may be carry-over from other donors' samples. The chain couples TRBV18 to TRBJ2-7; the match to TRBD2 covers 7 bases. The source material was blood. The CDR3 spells CASSPPASGTGEQYF. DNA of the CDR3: TGTGCCAGCTCACCTCCTGCCAGCGGGACGGGAGAGCAGTACTTC.